The clone carrying this T cell receptor (beta chain) was picked up a small number of times. No antigen is known for it. The sample comes from a study of blood T cells in healthy people across ages. CDR3 length: 16 amino acids. The ends lost 5 bases at V and 2 bases at J; junction bases unmatched: 12. The V gene's germline CDR1 is MNHEY and CDR2 SMNVEV (reference sequence). With a J-beta primer mix and a sample-barcoded 5' primer, a second PCR ran 7 to 11 cycles. TCRdb itself ran the 5' RACE reads through MiXCR, one entry per CDR3 protein. Among hundreds of thousands of distinct CDR3 sequences listed, over 45% were seen once. General study results and limits: TCR beta diversity per million T cells fell roughly linearly with age. Because donor CMV status was unknown, expanded clonotype changes were possibly confounded.

The genes are TRBV27 and TRBJ2-7; 7 bases align to TRBD1. The sequence came from a man aged 55 to 70 in good health. Sequences were obtained from blood. CDR3 amino acids: CASSALRTGAPYEQYF. In DNA form, the CDR3 reads TGTGCCAGCAGTGCCCTACGTACAGGGGCCCCCTACGAGCAGTACTTC.